This entry is about one TCR beta chain. Assay used: immunoSEQ multiplex PCR; TCRdb lists only in-frame clones, some missing. The sample records around 150,000 clones, roughly 90% being singletons. The data were obtained in a study of control samples from healthy donors and cancer patients. V lost 1 base and J lost 0, with 13 bases in between. Per germline, CDR1 LGHDT and CDR2 YNNKEL (reference sequence). The CDR3 totals 17 residues. V usage is TRBV3-1 (or the pseudogene TRBV3-2) and J usage is TRBJ1-3; D call uncertain. The TCR originated in a young man in good health. The specimen sequenced was blood. The CDR3: CASSQGFGRTSGNTIYF. The CDR3 region has the DNA TGTGCCAGCAGCCAAGGGTTCGGACGGACCTCTGGAAACACCATATATTTT.